These T cell receptor beta chains were read from a single sample in a study of blood T cells in healthy people across ages. From the 5' RACE reads, TCRdb called clonotypes with MiXCR, one entry per CDR3 protein. In the table there are hundreds of thousands of distinct CDR3 sequences, approximately 30% of which are singletons. The sample comprised blood. These receptors came from a woman over 75 in good health. The CDR3 runs from the conserved cysteine through the conserved F or W. A D gene is named only where the DNA matches it firmly. Clone sizes are given selectively: once, few, many, or a class where the clone is expanded.

TRBJ2-6 | TRBD1 | TRBV6-4 | many | CASSEGQGAPGANVLTF | TGTGCCAGCAGTGAGGGGCAGGGGGCGCCAGGGGCCAACGTCCTGACTTTC
TRBJ2-3 | - | TRBV29-1 | - | CSVRLGDTQYF | TGCAGCGTTCGTCTGGGAGATACGCAGTATTTT
TRBJ2-1 | TRBD2 | TRBV2 | - | CASSEARRGLAGVPSSCNEQFF | TGTGCCAGCAGTGAAGCACGCAGGGGACTAGCGGGGGTGCCGAGCTCCTGCAATGAGCAGTTCTTC
TRBJ1-1 | - | TRBV5-1 | few | CASTWGIEAFF | TGCGCCAGCACCTGGGGGATTGAAGCTTTCTTT
TRBJ1-5 | - | TRBV30 | - | CAWGGALGQPQHF | TGTGCCTGGGGGGGGGCTTTAGGTCAGCCCCAGCATTTT
TRBJ1-2 | - | TRBV20-1 | many | CSARDFGAAAHNYGYTF | TGCAGTGCTAGAGATTTTGGGGCAGCCGCCCATAACTATGGCTACACCTTC
TRBJ2-7 | TRBD1 | TRBV25-1 | once | CASSYTGQGGYEQYF | TGTGCCAGCAGTTATACTGGACAGGGTGGGTACGAGCAGTACTTC
TRBJ2-7 | TRBD1 | TRBV29-1 | - | CSVEEGVRPGGEQYF | TGCAGCGTTGAAGAGGGGGTAAGACCAGGGGGCGAGCAGTACTTC
TRBJ2-7 | - | TRBV4-1 | many | CASSQVPMGTPLYEQYF | TGCGCCAGCAGCCAAGTACCTATGGGAACACCTTTGTACGAGCAGTACTTC
TRBJ2-3 | - | TRBV5-1 | - | CASSLAGENTDTQYF | TGCGCCAGCAGCTTGGCGGGGGAGAACACAGATACGCAGTATTTT
TRBJ2-5 | TRBD2 | TRBV20-1 | - | CSARERGTLRETQYF | TGCAGTGCTAGAGAGCGGGGGACCCTACGGGAGACCCAGTACTTC
TRBJ2-5 | - | TRBV12-3/TRBV12-4 | - | CASSLGVGSLAGETPYF | TGTGCCAGCAGTCTGGGAGTCGGGTCCTTGGCAGGAGAGACCCCGTACTTC
TRBJ2-3 | - | TRBV10-3 | once | CAISGFADTQYF | TGTGCCATCAGTGGTTTCGCAGATACGCAGTATTTT
TRBJ2-1 | TRBD2 | TRBV19 | - | CASSDTSGYSNEQFF | TGTGCCAGTAGTGATACTAGCGGGTACTCCAATGAGCAGTTCTTC
TRBJ1-2 | - | TRBV5-1 | many | CASSLDAANYGYTF | TGCGCCAGCAGCTTGGATGCAGCTAACTATGGCTACACCTTC
TRBJ1-1 | - | TRBV5-1 | few | CASRRRQNTEAFF | TGCGCCAGCAGGCGCAGACAGAACACTGAAGCTTTCTTT
TRBJ1-2 | TRBD1 | TRBV11-2 | - | CASSRDVGRQGAKYGYTF | TGTGCCAGCAGCCGAGACGTGGGGCGACAGGGGGCTAAGTATGGCTACACCTTC
TRBJ2-7 | - | TRBV28 | many | CASAVGGGSYEQYF | TGTGCCAGCGCAGTCGGGGGTGGCTCCTACGAGCAGTACTTC
TRBJ2-1 | - | TRBV7-9 | - | CASSLGGWYNEQFF | TGTGCCAGCAGCCTTGGGGGGTGGTACAATGAGCAGTTCTTC
TRBJ2-3 | - | TRBV6-1 | many | CASSDNWGTDTQYF | TGTGCCAGCAGCGACAATTGGGGTACAGATACGCAGTATTTT
TRBJ2-5 | - | TRBV9 | many | CASSVVPLTGVGETQYF | TGTGCCAGCAGCGTAGTCCCCTTGACAGGTGTCGGAGAGACCCAGTACTTC
TRBJ2-1 | TRBD2 | TRBV9 | many | CASSVEAGLEVREQFF | TGTGCCAGCAGCGTAGAGGCGGGACTAGAAGTCCGTGAGCAGTTCTTC
TRBJ1-1 | - | TRBV18 | - | CASSPLQVNTEAFF | TGTGCCAGCTCACCTCTACAAGTGAACACTGAAGCTTTCTTT
TRBJ1-5 | - | TRBV12-3/TRBV12-4 | many | CASRPPGRTNQPQHF | TGTGCCAGCAGACCACCGGGACGGACTAATCAGCCCCAGCATTTT
TRBJ1-1 | - | TRBV7-9 | - | CASSLDGREETEAFF | TGTGCCAGCAGCTTAGACGGCAGGGAAGAAACTGAAGCTTTCTTT
TRBJ1-1 | - | TRBV20-1 | many | CSANLQPNTEAFF | TGCAGTGCAAATTTACAGCCGAACACTGAAGCTTTCTTT
TRBJ2-7 | TRBD1 | TRBV20-1 | many | CSARWQGQPYEQYF | TGCAGTGCTAGATGGCAGGGACAGCCCTACGAGCAGTACTTC
TRBJ1-2 | - | TRBV5-1 | few | CASSLEDYYGYTF | TGCGCCAGCAGCTTGGAAGATTACTATGGCTACACCTTC
TRBJ2-3 | TRBD1 | TRBV2 | many | CASSARTGDGDTQYF | TGTGCCAGCAGTGCGAGGACAGGGGATGGAGATACGCAGTATTTT
TRBJ2-7 | TRBD2 | TRBV10-3 | many | CAIRSGLAGAHSYEQYF | TGTGCCATCAGATCCGGACTAGCGGGGGCCCACTCCTACGAGCAGTACTTC
TRBJ2-1 | - | TRBV6-2/TRBV6-3 | - | CTSSRDTHGEQFF | TGTACCAGCAGTCGGGACACCCACGGTGAGCAGTTCTTC
TRBJ2-7 | - | TRBV4-2 | - | CASWGGLTSDEQYF | TGTGCCAGCTGGGGAGGATTAACCAGCGATGAACAGTACTTC
TRBJ2-1 | TRBD1 | TRBV19 | many | CASSMVTGRYNEQFF | TGTGCCAGTAGTATGGTGACAGGGAGATACAATGAGCAGTTCTTC
TRBJ2-5 | - | TRBV20-1 | many | CSARGPLDYLETQYF | TGCAGTGCTAGAGGCCCCTTGGACTATTTAGAGACCCAGTACTTC
TRBJ2-1 | TRBD1 | TRBV5-1 | - | CASSWIPGQGGEQFF | TGCGCCAGCAGCTGGATCCCGGGACAGGGGGGCGAGCAGTTCTTC
TRBJ2-5 | - | TRBV11-2 | many | CASSLDRPSRETQYF | TGTGCCAGCAGCTTAGACCGCCCAAGTCGCGAGACCCAGTACTTC
TRBJ2-1 | TRBD2 | TRBV12-3/TRBV12-4 | many | CASSLAGGLAGGLEQFF | TGTGCCAGCAGTTTAGCGGGCGGACTAGCGGGGGGGCTCGAGCAGTTCTTC
TRBJ2-7 | - | TRBV29-1 | once | CSVEGGQPYEQYF | TGCAGCGTTGAGGGGGGACAGCCCTACGAGCAGTACTTC
TRBJ1-2 | TRBD1 | TRBV25-1 | few | CASSEYRTGGAYGYTF | TGTGCCAGCAGTGAATATCGGACAGGGGGCGCCTATGGCTACACCTTC
TRBJ2-1 | - | TRBV4-2 | many | CASSQEDFSYNEQFF | TGTGCCAGCAGCCAAGAGGACTTCTCCTACAATGAGCAGTTCTTC
TRBJ2-1 | - | TRBV5-8 | - | CASSLAIGRETQFF | TGTGCCAGCAGCTTGGCGATCGGTCGAGAGACCCAGTTCTTC
TRBJ1-2 | TRBD1 | TRBV5-1 | - | CASSSGTGVFYGYTF | TGCGCCAGCAGCTCCGGGACAGGAGTTTTCTATGGCTACACCTTC
TRBJ1-2 | - | TRBV12-3/TRBV12-4 | - | CASREAGKTNYGYTF | TGTGCCAGCAGGGAAGCGGGGAAAACCAACTATGGCTACACCTTC
TRBJ1-1 | TRBD1 | TRBV6-2/TRBV6-3 | few | CASTNYRGAFF | TGTGCCAGCACAAACTACAGGGGAGCTTTCTTT
TRBJ1-5 | - | TRBV12-3/TRBV12-4 | - | CASSLGRGARGNQPQHF | TGTGCCAGCAGTTTAGGAAGGGGGGCTAGGGGCAATCAGCCCCAGCATTTT
TRBJ1-1 | - | TRBV6-1 | few | CASSEAAAGPFF | TGTGCCAGCAGTGAAGCAGCGGCAGGTCCTTTCTTT
TRBJ2-7 | TRBD1 | TRBV15 | - | CATSRVQGACELETEYF | TGTGCCACCAGCAGAGTACAGGGGGCGTGTGAGTTGGAGACCGAGTACTTC